The 13 T cell receptor beta chains below were found in one sample sequenced in a study of shared clonotypes between healthy human individuals. Repertoires were generated with immunoSEQ multiplex PCR, while TCRdb's copy carries only in-frame clones and drops some. Altogether 1,500,000 or so clones are present, around 98.5% being singletons, with the ten largest covering around 0.38%. The material sequenced was naive CD4+ T cells sorted from blood. Indicated subset: CD45RA+ positively selected. Source of these receptors: a young man in good health.

In its sample, this clone was seen once. This chain links TRBV9 with TRBJ1-2; no clear D gene. V was shortened by 3 bases and J by 4 bases, with 13 bases between the two germline ends. CDR1 is SGDLS and CDR2 is YYNGEE in the germline V gene. The CDR3 length is 14 residues. The CDR3 is CASSGLRSPYGYTF. In nucleotides, the CDR3 is TGTGCCAGCAGCGGTCTACGGTCCCCCTATGGCTACACCTTC.

The chain combines TRBV10-1 with TRBJ2-1; D tentatively reads TRBD1 or TRBD2 (5 bases each). The CDR3 loop spans 15 amino acids. The ends were cut back, 3 bases at V and 3 bases at J, with 12 bases in the middle. The germline gives CDR1 WNHNN, CDR2 SYGVQD (reference sequence). The CDR3 loop reads CASSDPRDHYNEQFF. CDR3 in DNA: TGCGCCAGCAGTGACCCCAGGGACCACTACAATGAGCAGTTCTTC.

The chain carries TRBV21-1 and TRBJ2-1; TRBD2, the table's D call, was not compared with the DNA. TRBV21-1 is a listed pseudogene. The length of the CDR3 is 16 residues. The CDR3 reads CASSKGTSGAYNEQFF. CDR3 DNA sequence: TGTGCCAGCAGCAAGGGTACTAGCGGGGCCTACAATGAGCAGTTCTTC.

The rearrangement links TRBV4-1 to TRBJ2-7, with a tentative D call TRBD1 (5 bases). Trimming took 1 base from V and 3 from J, leaving 16 bases between them. The germline gives CDR1 MGHRA, CDR2 YSYEKL. The CDR3 runs to 16 residues. Here the CDR3 DNA reads TGCGCCAGCAGCCAAGGGTCCGCTGGGGCCTTCTACGAGCAGTACTTC. Translation: CASSQGSAGAFYEQYF.

This CDR3 reads CASSDSTDTQYF. In nucleotides, the CDR3 is TGTGCCAGCAGCGACAGCACAGATACGCAGTATTTT. V gene TRBV7-9 combines with J gene TRBJ2-3, with D hard to call. V dropped 5 bases and J dropped 0 bases, with 3 bases sitting between them. The length of the CDR3 is 12 residues. The germline V gene has CDR1 SEHNR and CDR2 FQNEAQ (reference sequence).

This clone was counted once. The chain combines TRBV28 with TRBJ2-1, with D perhaps matching TRBD1 or TRBD2 (7 bases each). This CDR3 region has 17 residues. Looked up from germline, CDR1 is MDHEN and CDR2 is SYDVKM. Trimming removed 1 base from V and 10 bases from J, with 23 bases in between. DNA for the CDR3: TGTGCCAGCAGTTTATTTGGCTTTTATAGACAGGGAGGGGAGCAGTTCTTC. As protein: CASSLFGFYRQGGEQFF. Combining the CDR3 with reference TRBV28 and TRBJ2-1 gives the whole variable domain DVKVTQSSRYLVKRTGEKVFLECVQDMDHENMFWYRQDPGLGLRLIYFSYDVKMKEKGDIPEGYSVSREKKERFSLILESASTNQTSMYLCASSLFGFYRQGGEQFFGPGTRLTVL.

The chain recombines TRBV5-4 with TRBJ2-3; 8 bases line up with TRBD2. Germline CDR1 SGHNT, CDR2 YYREEE (reference sequence). Trimming took 4 bases from V and 4 from J; bases not matched to a gene: 8. CDR3 size: 15 residues. The CDR3 loop is CASSQGTRWADTQYF. The CDR3 DNA sequence: TGTGCCAGCAGCCAAGGGACTAGGTGGGCAGATACGCAGTATTTT. Filled out from reference TRBV5-4 and TRBJ2-3, the complete variable domain reads ETGVTQSPTHLIKTRGQQVTLRCSSQSGHNTVSWYQQALGQGPQFIFQYYREEENGRGNFPPRFSGLQFPNYSSELNVNALELDDSALYLCASSQGTRWADTQYFGPGTRLTVL.

A single count supports this clone. The chain employs TRBV28 and TRBJ1-4; 9 bases agree with TRBD1. Looked up from germline, CDR1 is MDHEN and CDR2 is SYDVKM. The CDR3 totals 16 residues. V was pared by 1 base and J by 7 bases, with 7 bases of the junction left unmatched. The CDR3 nucleotides are TGTGCCAGCAGTTTATTCTCCGGGACAGGGAGTGAAAAACTGTTTTTT. Translating gives CASSLFSGTGSEKLFF.

V is TRBV11-2 and J is TRBJ2-5; TRBD2 matches at 11 bases. V lost 5 bases to trimming and J lost 3 bases; unmatched junction nucleotides: 5. CDR3 length: 15 residues. Germline V gene sequence: CDR1 SGHAT, CDR2 FQNNGV. CDR3 in amino acids: CASSPGTSGKETQYF. As DNA, the CDR3 is TGTGCCAGCAGCCCTGGGACTAGCGGAAAAGAGACCCAGTACTTC.

This clone appeared a single time. The V and J genes are TRBV18 and TRBJ1-5, with 9 bases lining up with TRBD1. Germline trimming cut 5 bases from V and 4 bases from J; bases unmatched to any gene: 6. The CDR3 sequence is 15 residues long. The germline CDR1 and CDR2 sequences are KGHSH and LQKENI. CDR3 loop: CASSNRQGGNQPQHF. In nucleotides, the CDR3 is TGTGCCAGCTCAAACCGACAGGGGGGGAATCAGCCCCAGCATTTT.

This clone showed up just once. The chain uses TRBV5-1 and TRBJ2-3, with D possibly being TRBD1 (6 bases). CDR3 size: 15 residues. Trimming removed 4 bases at V and 0 bases at J, with 12 bases between. The V gene's germline CDR1 is SGHRS and CDR2 YFSETQ. The DNA for the CDR3 is TGCGCCAGCAGCATCCCGACAGGTAGCACAGATACGCAGTATTTT. Protein product: CASSIPTGSTDTQYF.

This clone was observed once. CDR3 nucleotide sequence: TGCGCCAGCAGCTTGCGTGGACAGCTGAACACCGGGGAGCTGTTTTTT. This encodes CASSLRGQLNTGELFF. The J gene is TRBJ2-2, the V gene TRBV5-1; the D gene is possibly TRBD1 (6 bases). The CDR3 consists of 16 residues. Germline V gene lookup returns CDR1 SGHRS and CDR2 YFSETQ. V gave up 1 base and J gave up 1 base, with 11 bases separating them.

The chain is built from TRBV9 and TRBJ1-2, with 7 bases matching TRBD1. Germline V lookup: CDR1 SGDLS, CDR2 YYNGEE. J lost 1 base, V lost 4 bases, and 10 bases had no gene match. CDR3 length: 16 amino acids. The CDR3 DNA reads TGTGCCAGCAGCCGTTTCGACAGGGTAGTTAACTATGGCTACACCTTC. Its translation is CASSRFDRVVNYGYTF.